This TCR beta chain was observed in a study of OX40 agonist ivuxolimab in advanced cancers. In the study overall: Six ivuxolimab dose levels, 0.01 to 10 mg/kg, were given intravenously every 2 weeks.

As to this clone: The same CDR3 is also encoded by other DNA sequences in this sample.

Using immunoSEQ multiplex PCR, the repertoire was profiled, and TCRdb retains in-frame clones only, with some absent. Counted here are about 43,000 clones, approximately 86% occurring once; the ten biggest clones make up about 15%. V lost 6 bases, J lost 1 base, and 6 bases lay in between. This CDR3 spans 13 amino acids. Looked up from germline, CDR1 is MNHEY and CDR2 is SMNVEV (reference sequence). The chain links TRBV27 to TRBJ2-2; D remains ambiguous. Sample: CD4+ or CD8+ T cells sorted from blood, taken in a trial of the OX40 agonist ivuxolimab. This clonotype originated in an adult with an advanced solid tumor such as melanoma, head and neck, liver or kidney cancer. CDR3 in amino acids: CASRDLNTGELFF. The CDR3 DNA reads TGTGCCAGCAGAGATTTGAACACCGGGGAGCTGTTTTTT.